A single sample gave rise to the 17 T cell receptor beta chains below, sequenced in a study of T cell changes during pregnancy in multiple sclerosis. This table comes from immunoSEQ multiplex PCR, and its TCRdb copy is limited to in-frame clones, with some not included. The sample contains about 77,000 clones, approximately 89% of which appear only once. This specimen was peripheral blood, taken before pregnancy. The receptors were sampled from a female donor with multiple sclerosis, enrolled in a pregnancy study.

This sequence joins TRBV7-8 and TRBJ2-5, with TRBD2 matching 10 bases. The CDR3 length is 17 residues. V was clipped by 5 bases and J by 4 bases; unmatched bases: 13. CDR1 is SGHVS and CDR2 is FQNEAQ in the germline V gene. CDR3 coding DNA: TGTGCCAGCAGCCTCCATAGAAGCGGGGGGGCTCGAGAGACCCAGTACTTC. This translates into CASSLHRSGGARETQYF.

This sequence joins TRBV18 and TRBJ2-7; 7 nucleotides match TRBD1. The junction had 9 bases not matched to a gene; V was cut back by 8 bases and J by 2 bases. This CDR3 has 14 residues. Per the germline V gene, CDR1 is KGHSH and CDR2 is LQKENI. The chain's CDR3 is CASARDSKTYEQYF. As DNA, the CDR3 is TGTGCCAGCGCCCGGGACAGCAAAACCTACGAGCAGTACTTC. The variable domain in full, with the rest retrieved from reference TRBV18 and TRBJ2-7, is NAGVMQNPRHLVRRRGQEARLRCSPMKGHSHVYWYRQLPEEGLKFMVYLQKENIIDESGMPKERFSAEFPKEGPSILRIQQVVRGDSAAYFCASARDSKTYEQYFGPGTRLTVT.

This clone turned up a few times. The CDR3 region has the DNA TGTGCCAGCAGTCGGGACAGGCCCTATGGCGCTTTCTTT. Translated, it gives CASSRDRPYGAFF. The chain is built from TRBV7-9 and TRBJ1-1, with 8 bases identical to TRBD1. Unmatched junction bases numbered 11, after V lost 6 bases and J lost 11 bases. Germline V gene lookup returns CDR1 SEHNR and CDR2 FQNEAQ (reference sequence). This CDR3 has 13 residues.

The chain couples TRBV5-6 to TRBJ2-7; 9 positions match TRBD2. Germline V gives CDR1 SGHDT, CDR2 YYEEEE. V lost 4 bases to trimming and J lost 5 bases; unmatched junction nucleotides: 13. The CDR3 sequence is 16 residues long. CDR3 loop: CASSTLGSGGVNEQYF. For the CDR3, the DNA is TGTGCCAGCAGCACCCTTGGTAGCGGGGGAGTGAACGAGCAGTACTTC.

V gene TRBV23-1 combines with J gene TRBJ1-2, with 9 bases fitting TRBD1. TRBV23-1 is an open reading frame, and its role is uncertain. This CDR3 contains 16 residues. V lost 2 bases to trimming and J lost 7 bases; unmatched junction nucleotides: 11. The CDR3: CASSQQIPDRGGGYTF. The CDR3, as DNA: TGCGCCAGCAGTCAACAAATCCCGGACAGGGGTGGTGGCTACACCTTC.

The chain couples TRBV7-9 to TRBJ2-1; TRBD1 is a possible D gene (5 bases). This CDR3 region has 13 residues. Trimming took off 4 bases at V and 4 bases at J, with 8 bases between the two ends. Germline V gives CDR1 SEHNR, CDR2 FQNEAQ (reference sequence). In nucleotides, the CDR3 is TGTGCCAGCAGCTCAAGACAGTACAATGAGCAGTTCTTC. Translated, it gives CASSSRQYNEQFF.

The genes are TRBV6-6 and TRBJ1-5; D perhaps matches TRBD1 (5 bases). The CDR3 is made up of 15 amino acids. The V end lost 4 bases, the J end lost 2 bases, and 12 bases lay between the germline ends. The germline V gene encodes CDR1 MNHNY and CDR2 SVGAGI (reference sequence). The CDR3 DNA is TGTGCCAGCAGTTTAATCGGGGGGGGCAATCAGCCCCAGCATTTT. It is translated as CASSLIGGGNQPQHF.

The chain carries TRBV18 and TRBJ1-2; weak D call: TRBD1 (5 bases). V dropped 5 bases and J dropped 8 bases, with 12 bases sitting between them. The CDR3 totals 12 residues. Germline CDR1 KGHSH, CDR2 LQKENI. The CDR3 region has the DNA TGTGCCAGCTCAAACGGGGGACGGGGCTACACCTTC. It translates to CASSNGGRGYTF.

This rearrangement joins TRBV28 to TRBJ2-3; 7 positions agree with TRBD2. V lost 4 bases, J lost 2 bases, and 3 bases stayed unmatched. The CDR3 sequence is 14 residues long. Looked up from germline, CDR1 is MDHEN and CDR2 is SYDVKM. CDR3 residues: CASSSGLSTDTQYF. The DNA for the CDR3 is TGTGCCAGCAGTTCGGGACTATCCACAGATACGCAGTATTTT.

The chain employs TRBV6-6 and TRBJ1-5, with 8 bases lining up with TRBD1. CDR1 and CDR2 from the germline V gene are MNHNY and SVGAGI (reference sequence). J gave up 7 bases and V 7 bases, and 15 bases lay outside the gene matches. This CDR3 region has 16 residues. CDR3 nucleotides: TGTGCCAGCACTCCCTGGACAGGGCCCCCTAAACAGCCCCAGCATTTT. Its protein product is CASTPWTGPPKQPQHF.

DNA for the CDR3: TGTGCCAGCAGTTACTGGCCCTTGCACGAAGGGAGGCATCAGCCCCAGCATTTT. It yields the protein CASSYWPLHEGRHQPQHF. This chain joins TRBV6-7 and TRBJ1-5; the D is unclear. TRBV6-7 falls under the ORF class, with uncertain function. This CDR3 region has 18 residues. The V gene lost 1 base and the J gene lost 5 bases, with 21 bases spanning the gap.

In this sample, this clone turned up once. V usage is TRBV2 and J usage is TRBJ1-1; 9 nucleotides align to TRBD1. CDR1 is SNHLY, CDR2 FYNNEI, per germline. The CDR3 runs to 14 residues. Losses at the gene ends were 7 bases for V and 5 bases for J; bases not matched to a gene: 8. The CDR3 nucleotides read TGTGCCAGCAACCTACAGGGGGCAGTTACTGAAGCTTTCTTT. This sequence encodes CASNLQGAVTEAFF.

The rearrangement joins TRBV19 to TRBJ1-5; TRBD1 aligns across 9 bases. The CDR3 contains 16 residues. From germline, CDR1 is LNHDA and CDR2 SQIVND (reference sequence). The V gene end was trimmed by 9 bases and the J gene end by 6 bases; junction bases not matched to a gene: 15. CDR3 in amino acids: CASTRLDDRGGQPQHF. CDR3 DNA: TGTGCCAGCACGCGACTCGATGACAGGGGGGGTCAGCCCCAGCATTTT.

The genes are TRBV7-9 and TRBJ1-2; D gene ambiguous. Trimming removed 4 bases from V and 6 bases from J, with 9 bases in between. The germline gives CDR1 SEHNR, CDR2 FQNEAQ (reference sequence). The length of the CDR3 is 12 residues. The CDR3, as DNA: TGTGCCAGCAGCTCCCTAGTAGATGGCTACACCTTC. It yields the protein CASSSLVDGYTF.

The chain recombines TRBV18 with TRBJ1-1; 7 nucleotides line up with TRBD1. J lost 1 base, V lost 6 bases, and 11 bases had no gene match. The germline CDR1 and CDR2 sequences are KGHSH and LQKENI. This CDR3 has 16 amino acids. The DNA for the CDR3 is TGTGCCAGCTCGCCCACAGGGGCCGGGTCGAACACTGAAGCTTTCTTT. It specifies CASSPTGAGSNTEAFF.

This clone was counted a single time. The sample holds other DNA sequences that translate to the same CDR3. The genes are TRBV5-1 and TRBJ2-3, with 7 positions matching TRBD1. Germline lookup yields CDR1 SGHRS and CDR2 YFSETQ. The V and J ends lost 4 bases and 2 bases, in that order; junction bases with no gene match: 4. There are 14 residues in the CDR3. This CDR3 reads CASSPGTVTDTQYF. CDR3 nucleotides: TGCGCCAGCAGCCCCGGGACAGTCACAGATACGCAGTATTTT.

The chain employs TRBV5-6 and TRBJ1-1; D remains unclear. The length of the CDR3 is 12 residues. Trimming took 5 bases from V and 7 from J, leaving 12 bases between them. Germline assignment: CDR1 SGHDT and CDR2 YYEEEE. The CDR3 sequence: CASSADTYEAFF. As DNA, the CDR3 is TGTGCCAGCAGTGCAGACACCTATGAAGCTTTCTTT. The full variable domain, in which reference TRBV5-6 and TRBJ1-1 provide the parts outside the CDR3, is DAGVTQSPTHLIKTRGQQVTLRCSPKSGHDTVSWYQQALGQGPQFIFQYYEEEERQRGNFPDRFSGHQFPNYSSELNVNALLLGDSALYLCASSADTYEAFFGQGTRLTVV.